This section outlines one T cell receptor (beta chain) sequence together with its context. These data are taken from a study of blood T cell repertoires in COVID-19. As for the study in general: COVID-19 samples from acute and convalescent phases originated in the United States, Italy and Spain.

The assay was immunoSEQ multiplex PCR, and TCRdb's table has in-frame clones only and misses some. The sample includes tens of thousands of clones, roughly four fifths of them seen just once. Trimming took 4 bases from V and 2 from J, leaving 13 bases between them. Germline CDR1 SGHNT, CDR2 YYREEE (reference sequence). The CDR3 has 14 residues. The clonotype comes from a human donor in a cohort sampled during active COVID-19. Sequenced input: peripheral blood. J is TRBJ2-7 and V is TRBV5-4; tentative D call: TRBD1 (6 bases). The CDR3, as DNA: TGTGCCAGCAGCCCAGGGGACAAGACCTACGAGCAGTACTTC. It is translated as CASSPGDKTYEQYF.